Listed here are 5 T cell receptor beta chains from one sample, sequenced in a study of cytomegalovirus exposure and HLA in healthy donors. The study ran its PCR with 60 Vbeta and 13 Jbeta primers. Only in-frame clones appear in the TCRdb table, and some are missing; sequencing was by immunoSEQ multiplex PCR. The table shows about 100,000 clones, with around 79% occurring only once. What was sequenced was PBMCs. These receptors originate from a woman in her 70s in good health and CMV-seropositive.

This rearrangement joins TRBV19 to TRBJ2-1; TRBD1 agrees at 10 bases. The CDR3 extends over 15 amino acids. Germline CDR1 is LNHDA and CDR2 is SQIVND (reference sequence). V was clipped by 8 bases and J by 7 bases; unmatched bases: 11. The CDR3 region is CASRDRGSRENEQFF. The CDR3 DNA reads TGTGCCAGTCGGGACAGGGGAAGCCGCGAAAATGAGCAGTTCTTC.

The rearrangement joins TRBV28 to TRBJ2-1; no clear D. Germline lookup yields CDR1 MDHEN and CDR2 SYDVKM. The CDR3 loop spans 14 amino acids. Trimming shortened V by 6 bases and J by 0 bases, and 9 bases separated the two germline ends. The CDR3 nucleotides read TGTGCCAGCAGGGGTGGAGACTCCTACAATGAGCAGTTCTTC. This codes for CASRGGDSYNEQFF.

The chain is built from TRBV19 and TRBJ1-4; 7 bases agree with TRBD1. CDR1 is LNHDA and CDR2 is SQIVND in the germline V gene (reference sequence). Unmatched junction bases numbered 4, after V lost 6 bases and J lost 0 bases. This CDR3 comprises 15 residues. In nucleotides, the CDR3 is TGTGCCAGTAGCCACCAGGGGGCAACTAATGAAAAACTGTTTTTT. Its translation is CASSHQGATNEKLFF. Drawing the rest from reference TRBV19 and TRBJ1-4, the complete variable domain is DGGITQSPKYLFRKEGQNVTLSCEQNLNHDAMYWYRQDPGQGLRLIYYSQIVNDFQKGDIAEGYSVSREKKESFPLTVTSAQKNPTAFYLCASSHQGATNEKLFFGSGTQLSVL.

For the CDR3, the DNA is TGTGCCAGCAGCTTAGATGAGGGACAGGGATACGAGCAGTACTTC. It codes for CASSLDEGQGYEQYF. The rearrangement uses TRBV7-2 and TRBJ2-7; 9 nucleotides line up with TRBD1. The ends lost 1 base at V and 4 bases at J; junction bases unmatched: 5. CDR1 is SGHTA, CDR2 FQGNSA, per germline. The CDR3 length is 15 residues.

The rearrangement links TRBV7-8 to TRBJ2-7, with 12 bases lining up with TRBD2. CDR3 length equals 15 residues. With V trimmed by 5 bases and J by 5 bases, 7 bases remained unmatched. Germline V CDR1 and CDR2: SGHVS, FQNEAQ. CDR3 amino acids: CASSLRTSGNHEQYF. Written as DNA, the CDR3 is TGTGCCAGCAGCCTCCGGACTAGCGGGAACCACGAGCAGTACTTC.